The T cell receptor beta chain described here comes from a study of blood T cell repertoires in COVID-19. Germline V lookup: CDR1 MDHEN, CDR2 SYDVKM. The CDR3 totals 16 residues. The V and J ends lost 6 bases and 6 bases, in that order; junction bases with no gene match: 14. How the authors handled the data: Cell counts per sample came from amplifying reference gene primers. Sequenced by immunoSEQ multiplex PCR; TCRdb stores in-frame clones only, minus some. V, J and clone size reflect that table, while D and trimming were determined from the DNA. This table has fewer than 130,000 clones, 65% to 90% appearing once.

Sequencing was performed on peripheral blood. The V and J genes are TRBV28 and TRBJ2-3; 8 positions match TRBD2. The source of this sequence is a woman aged 60-75 years with acute or convalescent COVID-19. The CDR3 DNA follows: TGTGCCAGCAGCTCTCCCTATAGCGGGGTCCGGGATACGCAGTATTTT. It specifies CASSSPYSGVRDTQYF.